These 26 T cell receptor beta chains share one sample of origin, sequenced in a study of blood T cell repertoires in COVID-19. Profiling relied on immunoSEQ multiplex PCR, and the TCRdb table lists in-frame clones only, not all of them. The data hold 150,000 to 200,000 clones, with roughly four fifths observed a single time. Material: peripheral blood. The receptors derive from a woman aged 25 to 39 with acute or convalescent COVID-19.

The V call is TRBV3-1 (or the pseudogene TRBV3-2), the J call TRBJ1-1; D unresolved. CDR3 length equals 13 residues. Germline values: CDR1 LGHDT, CDR2 YNNKEL (reference sequence). Deletions cut 0 bases from V and 10 bases from J, with 12 bases between. The CDR3 sequence is CASSQDGRVGAFF. CDR3 nucleotides: TGTGCCAGCAGCCAAGATGGGAGGGTTGGAGCTTTCTTT.

The chain carries TRBV4-3 and TRBJ2-5, with D perhaps matching TRBD1 (6 bases). The CDR3 runs to 11 residues. Trimming took 5 bases from V and 5 from J, leaving 6 bases between them. The germline CDR1 and CDR2 sequences are LGHNA and YSLEER. The chain's CDR3 is CASSGGETQYF. In nucleotides, the CDR3 is TGCGCCAGCAGCGGGGGCGAGACCCAGTACTTC.

CDR3 bases: TGTGCCAGCAGTTACACGAGGGGGACTGAAAAACTGTTTTTT. It encodes CASSYTRGTEKLFF. The chain is built from TRBV6-6 and TRBJ1-4; TRBD1 might be the D (6 bases). The CDR3 totals 14 residues. V was trimmed by 2 bases and J by 7 bases, leaving 11 bases between them. The germline gives CDR1 MNHNY, CDR2 SVGAGI (reference sequence).

The chain uses TRBV6-6 and TRBJ1-2, with TRBD1 matching 10 bases. J gave up 6 bases and V 5 bases, and 9 bases lay outside the gene matches. The CDR3 contains 15 residues. Germline V lookup: CDR1 MNHNY, CDR2 SVGAGI (reference sequence). The CDR3 DNA reads TGTGCCAGCAGTCCACCGACAGGGGGCGATCATGGCTACACCTTC. This translates into CASSPPTGGDHGYTF.

The V and J genes are TRBV10-1 and TRBJ2-7; TRBD2 matches at 9 bases. The CDR3 has 15 amino acids. V was pared by 2 bases and J by 7 bases, with 9 bases of the junction left unmatched. CDR1 and CDR2 (germline): WNHNN, SYGVQD (reference sequence). CDR3 sequence (DNA): TGCGCCAGCAGTGAGAGACTAGCGGAGCGAGATGAGCAGTACTTC. It codes for CASSERLAERDEQYF.

V gene TRBV28 combines with J gene TRBJ1-5; 9 nucleotides line up with TRBD1. Germline CDR1 is MDHEN and CDR2 is SYDVKM. V shed 6 bases, J shed 2 bases, and the junction held 11 bases outside the gene matches. The CDR3 runs 17 residues. CDR3: CASRLQTGGVGNQPQHF. In nucleotides, the CDR3 is TGTGCCAGCAGACTACAAACAGGGGGCGTTGGCAATCAGCCCCAGCATTTT.

V and J are TRBV19 and TRBJ1-4; D call uncertain. The CDR3 contains 12 residues. V was cut by 4 bases and J by 8 bases, with 8 bases left in between. Germline V CDR1 and CDR2: LNHDA, SQIVND (reference sequence). The CDR3 sequence is CASSNRVEKLFF. CDR3 in DNA: TGTGCCAGTAGTAACCGGGTCGAAAAACTGTTTTTT.

This clone occurred many times. The chain employs TRBV25-1 and TRBJ1-1; tentative D call: TRBD1 (6 bases). The V gene's germline CDR1 is MGHDK and CDR2 SYGVNS. This CDR3 spans 14 amino acids. The ends were cut back, 1 base at V and 5 bases at J, with 11 bases in the middle. CDR3 sequence reads: CASSELRGGTEAFF. Written as DNA, the CDR3 is TGTGCCAGCAGTGAATTAAGGGGGGGTACTGAAGCTTTCTTT.

This clone appeared a few times. The DNA for the CDR3 is TGTGCCAGCAGCTTAGTGTCCGGGAGAAGGACTGAAGCTTTCTTT. This gives the protein CASSLVSGRRTEAFF. V and J are TRBV7-9 and TRBJ1-1; no reliable D call. The germline V gene encodes CDR1 SEHNR and CDR2 FQNEAQ (reference sequence). Deletions cut 1 base from V and 5 bases from J, with 14 bases between. This CDR3 spans 15 amino acids.

This clone was detected only a few times. V gene TRBV10-3 combines with J gene TRBJ2-7; 7 bases are a match to TRBD2. Germline CDR1 and CDR2: ENHRY and SYGVKD. Trimming cost V 2 bases and J 3 bases; bases outside gene matches: 13. The CDR3 is made up of 17 amino acids. This CDR3 is CAISERNRGGRVYEQYF. CDR3 in DNA: TGTGCCATCAGTGAGAGAAATAGGGGAGGGCGGGTCTACGAGCAGTACTTC.

As DNA, the CDR3 is TGTGCCAGTAGTGCTAGGACAGGCTGGGGCACCGGGGAGCTGTTTTTT. This codes for CASSARTGWGTGELFF. V is TRBV19 and J is TRBJ2-2; 7 bases agree with TRBD1. The CDR3 totals 16 residues. Germline loops: CDR1 LNHDA, CDR2 SQIVND (reference sequence). Trimming cost V 5 bases and J 4 bases; bases outside gene matches: 10.

CDR3 in DNA: TGTGCCAGTAGTATCGGCACAGATACGCAGTATTTT. Encoded protein: CASSIGTDTQYF. The chain is built from TRBV19 and TRBJ2-3; unclear D gene. V gave up 3 bases and J gave up 1 base, with 2 bases separating them. The CDR3 runs 12 residues. CDR1 is LNHDA and CDR2 is SQIVND in the germline V gene (reference sequence).

The V and J genes are TRBV7-6 and TRBJ1-2; 8 positions match TRBD1. The germline V gene has CDR1 SGHVS and CDR2 FNYEAQ. Losses at the gene ends were 3 bases for V and 4 bases for J; bases not matched to a gene: 7. This CDR3 contains 15 residues. Here the CDR3 DNA reads TGTGCCAGCAGCTTTTCAGGGGGCAGCATCTATGGCTACACCTTC. Amino acid sequence: CASSFSGGSIYGYTF. Full variable domain (outside the CDR3, taken from reference TRBV7-6 and TRBJ1-2): GAGVSQSPRYKVTKRGQDVALRCDPISGHVSLYWYRQALGQGPEFLTYFNYEAQQDKSGLPNDRFSAERPEGSISTLTIQRTEQRDSAMYRCASSFSGGSIYGYTFGSGTRLTVV.

The J gene is TRBJ1-1, the V gene TRBV6-2 or TRBV6-3, with a possible D match to TRBD1 (5 bases). Germline values: CDR1 MNHEY, CDR2 SVGEGT. V gave up 4 bases and J gave up 7 bases, with 10 bases separating them. The CDR3 totals 12 residues. The CDR3 here is CASSSGVIEAFF. CDR3 bases: TGTGCCAGCAGTTCGGGGGTTATTGAAGCTTTCTTT.

This clone was detected only a few times. The chain uses TRBV27 and TRBJ2-2; 7 bases line up with TRBD2. V dropped 6 bases and J dropped 1; count of bases not matched to a gene: 8. The CDR3 loop spans 16 amino acids. CDR1 and CDR2 (germline): MNHEY, SMNVEV (reference sequence). The CDR3 coding sequence is TGTGCCAGCAGAGGTGGGGGGAGGGTGAACACCGGGGAGCTGTTTTTT. Translated, it gives CASRGGGRVNTGELFF.

For this clone: Sequence at one end of the junction differs from germline and may be a read error. The chain carries TRBV6-1 and TRBJ1-1; 7 positions match TRBD1. Germline V lookup: CDR1 MNHNS, CDR2 SASEGT. CDR3 length equals 16 residues. In DNA, the CDR3 is TGTGCCAGCAGAGAAGACAGGGCCGGCGCCCAAAATGAAGCTTTCTTT. Amino acid sequence: CASREDRAGAQNEAFF.

The CDR3 is CASSQEPAGGLYNEQFF. CDR3 bases: TGTGCCAGCAGCCAAGAGCCGGCGGGAGGGTTATACAATGAGCAGTTCTTC. This chain connects TRBV4-2 to TRBJ2-1; 9 nucleotides agree with TRBD2. Losses at the gene ends were 0 bases for V and 4 bases for J; bases not matched to a gene: 7. This CDR3 region has 17 residues. CDR1 is LGHNA and CDR2 is YNFKEQ in the germline V gene.

This clone was found once. The same CDR3 can be traced to other DNA sequences in this sample. The chain couples TRBV30 to TRBJ1-1, with D unresolved. V was clipped by 0 bases and J by 0 bases, with 5 bases between them. In germline, CDR1 is GTSNPN, CDR2 SVGIG (reference sequence). The CDR3 consists of 13 residues. The CDR3 protein is CAWSVYMNTEAFF. The CDR3 DNA is TGTGCCTGGAGTGTATACATGAACACTGAAGCTTTCTTT.

The rearrangement uses TRBV10-3 and TRBJ1-1; D call uncertain. Germline loops: CDR1 ENHRY, CDR2 SYGVKD. The CDR3 consists of 17 residues. V dropped 2 bases and J dropped 1 base, with 17 bases sitting between them. The DNA of the CDR3 is TGTGCCATCAGTGAGGGTCTTGGCGGGTTTGCGAACACTGAAGCTTTCTTT. It codes for CAISEGLGGFANTEAFF.

The rearrangement joins TRBV4-2 to TRBJ2-7, with a weak D call TRBD2 (7 bases). This CDR3 is 16 amino acids long. Germline-derived CDR1 and CDR2 are LGHNA and YNFKEQ. V lost 1 base to trimming and J lost 1 base, with 14 bases between them. CDR3: CASSQVWEGVSYEQYF. For the CDR3, the DNA is TGTGCCAGCAGCCAAGTTTGGGAGGGGGTTTCCTACGAGCAGTACTTC.

The chain recombines TRBV5-1 with TRBJ2-7; D is possibly TRBD2 (5 bases). Germline V gives CDR1 SGHRS, CDR2 YFSETQ. The V gene lost 4 bases and the J gene lost 6 bases, with 14 bases spanning the gap. The length of the CDR3 is 13 residues. The CDR3 protein is CASSRTPEGEQYF. For the CDR3, the DNA is TGCGCCAGCAGCCGGACCCCTGAGGGCGAGCAGTACTTC.

The V call is TRBV18, the J call TRBJ2-7; 9 bases are a match to TRBD1. CDR1 is KGHSH, CDR2 LQKENI, per germline. The V gene end was trimmed by 2 bases and the J gene end by 6 bases; junction bases not matched to a gene: 5. The CDR3 sequence is 14 residues long. DNA of the CDR3: TGTGCCAGCTCACCAAGGACAGGGGACTCCGAGCAGTACTTC. Translation: CASSPRTGDSEQYF.

In its sample, this clone was seen once. This sequence joins TRBV6-5 and TRBJ2-3; 7 nucleotides line up with TRBD1. The germline gives CDR1 MNHEY, CDR2 SVGAGI. This CDR3 region has 15 residues. V gave up 6 bases and J gave up 0 bases; unmatched junction bases: 6. The CDR3 coding sequence is TGTGCCAGCAGAGAGGGGGCCGCCAGCACAGATACGCAGTATTTT. Translation: CASREGAASTDTQYF.

The chain is built from TRBV23-1 and TRBJ1-5; D is unclear. TRBV23-1 is designated an ORF whose function remains uncertain. V lost 11 bases and J lost 2, with 10 bases in between. The length of the CDR3 is 12 residues. CDR3 region: CAAQEGNQPQHF. CDR3 sequence (DNA): TGCGCCGCCCAGGAGGGCAATCAGCCCCAGCATTTT.

J is TRBJ2-5 and V is TRBV2; no clear D. This CDR3 has 15 residues. Germline V gene lookup returns CDR1 SNHLY and CDR2 FYNNEI. Trimming removed 3 bases at V and 2 bases at J, with 13 bases between. The CDR3 sequence: CASSETGKAQETQYF. The CDR3 bases are TGTGCCAGCAGTGAGACGGGTAAAGCGCAAGAGACCCAGTACTTC.

The chain recombines TRBV30 with TRBJ2-3; D is possibly TRBD2 (6 bases). The length of the CDR3 is 13 residues. Trimming took off 7 bases at V and 9 bases at J, with 20 bases between the two ends. CDR1 is GTSNPN, CDR2 SVGIG, per germline (reference sequence). The DNA of the CDR3 is TGTGCCTCCCAAACCCCCCCCGGGGGAACGCAGTATTTT. It codes for CASQTPPGGTQYF.